These T cell receptor beta chains were read from a single sample in a study of CD8 T cells in ankylosing spondylitis. TCRdb ran MiXCR on the 5' RACE reads and lists one entry per CDR3 protein. Here the sample spans 450,000 to 550,000 distinct CDR3 sequences, about 5% being singletons. What was sequenced was blood, either unsorted or a sorted T cell fraction (not recorded which). The receptor source for this set is a male donor with ankylosing spondylitis. The CDR3 runs from the conserved cysteine through the conserved F or W. A D gene is named only where the DNA matches it firmly. Rows may omit the clone size; those that give it use once, few, many or a size class.

>many|TRBJ2-4|TRBV7-2|TRBD1
CASSLTGRDIQYF
TGTGCCAGCAGTTTGACAGGGCGTGACATTCAGTACTTC
>-|TRBJ2-7|TRBV5-1|-
CASSLGEQGRQYF
TGCGCCAGCAGCTTGGGGGAGCAGGGGCGTCAGTACTTC
>-|TRBJ2-1|TRBV7-2|TRBD2
CASSVSGTSENEQFF
TGTGCCAGCAGCGTTTCCGGGACTAGCGAGAATGAGCAGTTCTTC
>many|TRBJ1-2|TRBV5-1|TRBD1
CASSFGTEGFNGYTF
TGCGCCAGCAGCTTTGGGACAGAGGGATTCAATGGCTACACCTTC
>many|TRBJ1-5|TRBV7-2|-
CASSLYASAANQPQHF
TGTGCCAGCAGCTTATATGCCTCGGCAGCAAATCAGCCCCAGCATTTT
>-|TRBJ2-3|TRBV5-1|-
CASSQRDRWSTDTQYF
TGCGCCAGCAGCCAAAGAGACAGATGGAGCACAGATACGCAGTATTTT
>-|TRBJ2-3|TRBV29-1|TRBD2
CSVDGRARGTDTQYF
TGCAGCGTTGACGGGAGGGCCCGTGGAACAGATACGCAGTATTTT
>-|TRBJ2-1|TRBV20-1|TRBD2
CSAPRWGGGADGRYNEQFF
TGCAGTGCTCCCCGGTGGGGCGGGGGGGCCGATGGTCGATACAATGAGCAGTTCTTC
>many|TRBJ1-1|TRBV5-1|-
CASSSELRNTEAFF
TGCGCCAGCAGCTCCGAACTTAGAAACACTGAAGCTTTCTTT
>many|TRBJ2-7|TRBV12-3/TRBV12-4|-
CASSLESSWEQYF
TGTGCCAGCAGTTTAGAGTCCTCTTGGGAGCAGTACTTC
>-|TRBJ2-1|TRBV4-1|-
CASSQPWGGQNEQFF
TGCGCCAGCAGCCAACCATGGGGGGGCCAAAATGAGCAGTTCTTC
>many|TRBJ2-4|TRBV10-1|-
CASSRGRNENIQYF
TGCGCCAGCAGCCGTGGACGGAACGAAAACATTCAGTACTTC
>-|TRBJ2-1|TRBV10-3|TRBD2
CAIGGGTSGSHNEQFF
TGTGCCATCGGGGGCGGTACTAGCGGGAGCCACAATGAGCAGTTCTTC
>many|TRBJ2-1|TRBV12-3/TRBV12-4|-
CASRLAWGLINEQFF
TGTGCCAGCAGACTCGCCTGGGGGCTTATAAATGAGCAGTTCTTC
>many|TRBJ2-7|TRBV5-1|-
CASSLGPGSGYEQYF
TGCGCCAGCAGCTTGGGCCCAGGGTCGGGATACGAGCAGTACTTC
>many|TRBJ2-3|TRBV5-1|TRBD1
CASSLEGDRATDTQYF
TGCGCCAGCAGCTTGGAGGGGGACAGGGCCACAGATACGCAGTATTTT
>-|TRBJ1-5|TRBV7-9|-
CASSLGTPQPQHF
TGTGCCAGCAGCTTAGGGACACCACAGCCCCAGCATTTT
>many|TRBJ2-3|TRBV12-3/TRBV12-4|-
CASSLIQGFDTQYF
TGTGCCAGCAGTTTAATCCAGGGCTTCGATACGCAGTATTTT
>many|TRBJ2-7|TRBV4-3|-
CASSQERDRSSYEQYF
TGCGCCAGCAGCCAAGAAAGAGACAGGAGCTCCTACGAGCAGTACTTC
>few|TRBJ1-1|TRBV6-2/TRBV6-3|TRBD1
CASSGDRVAEAFF
TGTGCCAGCAGCGGTGACAGGGTGGCTGAAGCTTTCTTT
>many|TRBJ2-3|TRBV20-1|-
CSARRGRKDTQYF
TGCAGTGCTAGGCGGGGGCGCAAAGATACGCAGTATTTT
>-|TRBJ2-3|TRBV28|-
CASSPRGAGTDTQYF
TGTGCCAGCAGCCCTCGGGGGGCAGGCACAGATACGCAGTATTTT
>many|TRBJ1-1|TRBV6-5|TRBD1
CASSFGGQGLNTEAFF
TGTGCCAGCAGTTTTGGGGGACAGGGGCTGAACACTGAAGCTTTCTTT
>-|TRBJ2-3|TRBV5-1|-
CASSSWDPTDTQYF
TGCGCCAGCAGCTCCTGGGACCCCACAGATACGCAGTATTTT
>-|TRBJ1-6|TRBV30|TRBD1
CAFSSGTGDSPLHF
TGTGCCTTTTCATCCGGGACAGGGGATTCACCCCTCCACTTT
>many|TRBJ1-1|TRBV4-2|-
CASSQEPALNTEAFF
TGTGCCAGCAGCCAAGAACCCGCTTTGAACACTGAAGCTTTCTTT
>many|TRBJ1-1|TRBV3-1|-
CASSQFDGMNTEAFF
TGTGCCAGCAGCCAATTCGACGGCATGAACACTGAAGCTTTCTTT
>many|TRBJ1-2|TRBV20-1|-
CSATAFLNYGYTF
TGCAGTGCTACAGCCTTCCTTAACTATGGCTACACCTTC
>-|TRBJ2-5|TRBV4-1|-
CASSQEGAETQYF
TGCGCCAGCAGCCAAGAAGGGGCAGAGACCCAGTACTTC
>many|TRBJ2-2|TRBV7-2|TRBD2
CASSVSGGAYTGELFF
TGTGCCAGCAGCGTTAGCGGGGGGGCCTACACCGGGGAGCTGTTTTTT
>many|TRBJ1-1|TRBV29-1|-
CSVRQNTEAFF
TGCAGCGTTCGGCAGAACACTGAAGCTTTCTTT
>-|TRBJ1-2|TRBV14|-
CASSQVRIGYGYTF
TGTGCCAGCAGCCAAGTTCGTATCGGATATGGCTACACCTTC
>many|TRBJ2-3|TRBV12-3/TRBV12-4|-
CASSLASITDTQYF
TGTGCCAGCAGTTTGGCAAGCATCACAGATACGCAGTATTTT
>many|TRBJ2-2|TRBV12-3/TRBV12-4|TRBD1
CASSGQANTGELFF
TGTGCCAGCAGTGGACAGGCGAACACCGGGGAGCTGTTTTTT
>many|TRBJ2-1|TRBV28|-
CASSFSEGDEQFF
TGTGCCAGCAGTTTTTCAGAGGGGGATGAGCAGTTCTTC
>many|TRBJ2-5|TRBV20-1|-
CSATIVGPQETQYF
TGCAGTGCCACTATCGTGGGACCTCAAGAGACCCAGTACTTC
>many|TRBJ1-4|TRBV20-1|-
CSAYRVDEKLFF
TGCAGTGCATACAGGGTAGATGAAAAACTGTTTTTT
>many|TRBJ2-2|TRBV29-1|-
CSVKDRSGDTGELFF
TGCAGCGTAAAGGACAGGTCGGGGGACACCGGGGAGCTGTTTTTT
>many|TRBJ2-4|TRBV7-2|-
CASSLNHFGLKYF
TGTGCCAGCAGCTTAAATCATTTCGGACTTAAGTACTTC
>many|TRBJ1-6|TRBV20-1|-
CSAIGGGENSPLHF
TGCAGTGCTATTGGTGGAGGGGAGAATTCACCCCTCCACTTT
>many|TRBJ1-2|TRBV10-3|TRBD1
CAISERGDRGPGGYTF
TGTGCCATCAGTGAGCGCGGGGACAGGGGGCCCGGAGGCTACACCTTC
>many|TRBJ2-4|TRBV20-1|TRBD1
CSATPGQGRPLAKNIQYF
TGCAGTGCCACTCCGGGACAGGGGCGTCCACTAGCCAAAAACATTCAGTACTTC
>many|TRBJ2-6|TRBV12-3/TRBV12-4|-
CASSPGVAGANVLTF
TGTGCCAGCAGTCCGGGGGTGGCGGGGGCCAACGTCCTGACTTTC
>many|TRBJ2-3|TRBV24-1|-
CATGNRLTDTQYF
TGTGCCACCGGTAACAGGTTGACAGATACGCAGTATTTT